The 2 T cell receptor beta chains listed next were all sequenced from one sample in a study of blood T cell repertoires in COVID-19. Generated by immunoSEQ multiplex PCR, the TCRdb table keeps only in-frame clones and is missing some. Here the sample spans about 380,000 clones, 81% being singletons. Sequenced material: peripheral blood. The receptors come from a human donor with acute or convalescent COVID-19. The donor label of this sample is uncertain.

This clone was observed a handful of times. The rearrangement uses TRBV12-5 and TRBJ1-1; no reliable D call. This CDR3 spans 16 amino acids. The V gene lost 2 bases and the J gene lost 3 bases, with 16 bases spanning the gap. CDR1 is LGHNT and CDR2 is FRNRAP in the germline V gene. In DNA form, the CDR3 reads TGTGCTAGTGGTTTGCCCGATCCCCTCCGGGACACTGAAGCTTTCTTT. Its translation is CASGLPDPLRDTEAFF. Full variable domain (rest looked up from reference TRBV12-5 and TRBJ1-1): DARVTQTPRHKVTEMGQEVTMRCQPILGHNTVFWYRQTMMQGLELLAYFRNRAPLDDSGMPKDRFSAEMPDATLATLKIQPSEPRDSAVYFCASGLPDPLRDTEAFFGQGTRLTVV.

The chain joins TRBV6-5 to TRBJ1-1; TRBD1 agrees at 7 bases. The CDR3 runs 16 residues. Per the germline V gene, CDR1 is MNHEY and CDR2 is SVGAGI. Germline trimming cut 0 bases from V and 4 bases from J; bases unmatched to any gene: 8. CDR3 DNA: TGTGCCAGCAGTTACTCGAGGGGGCGGGCTATCACTGAAGCTTTCTTT. Its protein product is CASSYSRGRAITEAFF.